This T cell receptor beta chain came from a study of T cells in Graves' hyperthyroidism and ophthalmopathy (dated by TCRdb to between 2018 and 2021). In the study overall: Peripheral blood was collected at initial diagnosis, before any treatment. To identify TCR V-J signatures that set the groups apart, the researchers used a discovery cohort of about a hundred patients, made up of about 44 with Graves' ophthalmopathy and about 55 with stable Graves' hyperthyroidism. Prospective prediction of ophthalmopathy was tested in an independent validation cohort of about 19 hyperthyroidism patients and 15 to 17 patients who later progressed to ophthalmopathy. The 100 or so discovery patients were divided at random into training and test sets in a 7:3 ratio. Thyroid tissue and blood T-cell repertoires from about 6 Graves' hyperthyroidism patients were also compared in the study. Once sampling was done, hyperthyroidism patients were given methimazole at a starting dose of 30 mg daily, whereas ophthalmopathy patients were given high-dose intravenous methylprednisolone. The paper reports TCR Vbeta CDR3 sequencing of 135 peripheral blood samples: fewer than 50 ophthalmopathy, 75 to 80 hyperthyroidism and 17 progressor patients. Points the paper makes about the study in general: Most expanded thyroid clonotypes (frequency above 0.001) were also detected in blood, a finding suggesting that blood repertoires may reflect thyroid immune responses. No statistical method was used to set the sample size in advance, and investigators knew the group allocation. In validation, the model predicted progression to ophthalmopathy with over 60% sensitivity and 72% to 75% specificity, a median of approximately 6.5 months before onset. Ophthalmopathy was separated from stable hyperthyroidism by a 13 V-J signature model, with over 85% sensitivity and around 81% specificity obtained in cross-validation and 80%/75% obtained in testing.

TCR beta CDR3 regions were amplified from RNA transcripts. The first round of RT-PCR for the TCR CDR3 was performed with the HTBI primer set and the Qiagen OneStep RT-PCR kit. Libraries were constructed in a second round of multiplex PCR, after which size selection and purification were carried out. Libraries were sequenced paired-end with 100 bp reads on an Illumina HiSeq2000. On the authors' methods: SOAPnuke was used to process the raw data, removing reads that contained adapters or uncalled bases, had a mean Phred below 15, or lacked an exact match to the constant primer or identifier. High-quality paired reads were merged with COPE v1.2.5, and unique nucleotide sequences were defined as clonotypes. Clonotypes were aligned to IMGT TRBV, TRBD and TRBJ reference segments using MiTCR v1.1. The analysis was restricted to V-J combinations with a frequency above 0.0001, which together covered roughly 99% of the repertoires. A TCS score was defined as the ratio of F50 (clonal expansion) to E x V (chaos), with BLOSUM62-based TCRdist applied between CDR3 peptides within each V-J. Welch's t-statistics and random forest reduced 500 to 550 V-J features to under 15, which were used in a naive Bayes classifier (R e1071). The raw public data were reprocessed by TCRdb itself: fastp quality trimming at Q25, MiXCR clonotype calling, in-frame beta chains only. Rows are unified per CDR3 protein, each entry keeping the most common DNA and genes. TCRdb assigned the V and J calls; the authors' analysis was not used. The sample records 200,000 to 250,000 distinct CDR3 sequences, 17% of which are singletons. The ten largest clones add up to approximately 50% of the sample.

Graves' hyperthyroidism was defined as stable when no progression to ophthalmopathy occurred over 18 months of follow-up. The hyperthyroidism patients were between 18 and 65 years old and newly diagnosed, with a disease duration of less than 2 months. Any patient with an uncontrolled infection, another autoimmune disease, pregnancy or lactation was excluded. Diagnoses relied on clinical symptoms, serum thyroxine and TRAb, thyroid ultrasound and orbital computed tomography. PBMCs were isolated from more than 8 ml of fresh peripheral blood by Ficoll-Paque density gradient centrifugation. Total RNA was extracted with Trizol reagent, and quality was checked on an Agilent 2100 Bioanalyzer. This clonotype was recorded once. No antigen is known for it. No per-base quality is available; no much larger clone lies one base away. A lone read offers only weak evidence. The V end loses 4 bases and the J end loses 14 bases, and a stretch of 27 bases separates them. Based on the germline V gene, the CDR1 and CDR2 sequences are LGHNA and YNFKEQ. The CDR3 spans 17 residues, from the cysteine through the phenylalanine. The entry retains the CDR3 DNA only, 51 bases that are in frame from base 1.

Sample: blood. The source is a man aged 45 to 65 with Graves' hyperthyroidism. The sequence is built from TRBV4-2 and TRBJ1-6, and possibly TRBD1, on 6 matching bases. The CDR3 has the sequence CASSPEFRDTSEGTLHF. The nucleotide sequence is TGTGCCAGCAGCCCAGAGTTCAGGGACACCTCTGAAGGGACCCTCCACTTT.